The clone carrying this TCR beta chain was detected ten times or more. What it recognizes is unknown. This entry is derived from a study of T-cell memory formation after mild COVID-19. The V end was cut by 1 base, the J end by 4 bases, with 7 bases between. The V gene's germline CDR1 is SGHVS and CDR2 FNYEAQ. The CDR3 consists of 13 residues. Study findings and constraints: Researchers report contracting CD4+ clones mostly in CM and EM, with CD8+ clones in EMRA. While clones contracting from day 15 to 85 were balanced between CD4 and CD8, later expanders leaned CD4+.

The 5'RACE method, run with constant-segment primers, produced TCR alpha and TCR beta cDNA libraries (carrying sample barcodes and UMIs). Via MiXCR, TCRdb re-called the 5' RACE reads, giving one row per CDR3 protein. The table lists 250,000 to 300,000 distinct CDR3 sequences, around 8% of them singletons. The receptor was isolated from a man younger than 30 who had mild COVID-19 (a few samples of this study predate the infection). Cell type and time point are not known. Sequenced: PBMCs or a T cell subset sorted from them (not recorded which). This chain links TRBV7-6 with TRBJ2-5; perhaps TRBD2 as D (5 bases). The CDR3 spells CASSLVGRETQYF. Here the CDR3 DNA reads TGTGCCAGCAGCTTAGTTGGGAGAGAGACCCAGTACTTC.